This T cell receptor (beta chain) was sequenced during a study of CD8 T cells in ankylosing spondylitis. Using its own MiXCR run on the 5' RACE reads, TCRdb lists one record per CDR3 protein. The sample has hundreds of thousands of distinct CDR3 sequences, roughly 13% seen once; the top ten hold about 6.5%. The ends were cut back, 0 bases at V and 3 bases at J, with 9 bases in the middle. Germline CDR1 SGHRS, CDR2 YFSETQ. This CDR3 contains 14 residues. The study, taken as a whole, reports: Eight or nine highly homologous variants made up a TCR beta motif that seemed to typify ankylosing spondylitis blood.

This clonotype was observed many times. Its cognate antigen is unknown. Sequencing used blood, either unsorted or a sorted T cell fraction (not recorded which). The source of this sequence is a male donor with ankylosing spondylitis. The J gene is TRBJ1-2, the V gene TRBV5-1, with D possibly being TRBD1 (6 bases). The CDR3 region has the DNA TGCGCCAGCAGCTTGGGACAGGCTCACTATGGCTACACCTTC. It encodes CASSLGQAHYGYTF.